These 8 T cell receptor beta chains came from one sample sequenced in a study of CXCR3-negative and CXCR3-positive naive CD8 T cells. UMI-labeled 5' RACE TRB cDNA libraries were prepared from the cells. TCRdb re-called the 5' RACE reads; one entry per CDR3 protein, DNA not given. Its table lists 43,000 or so distinct CDR3 sequences. The specimen sequenced was memory CD8+ T cells from blood. Receptors originate from a human donor in good health. Some clones in this sample may be carry-over from other donors' samples.

The chain joins TRBV20-1 to TRBJ2-3; TCRdb's D call of TRBD2 is untestable without DNA. CDR1 is DFQATT, CDR2 SNEGSKA, per germline (reference sequence). This CDR3 region has 19 residues. Here the CDR3 reads CSARDEERGGGVPTDTQYF.

The CDR3 protein is CASTTGQGDGYTF. The rearrangement joins TRBV12-3 or TRBV12-4 to TRBJ1-2; TCRdb proposes TRBD1, but this gene call is untestable without DNA. This CDR3 comprises 13 residues.

This chain connects TRBV5-1 to TRBJ1-1. Germline V CDR1 and CDR2: SGHRS, YFSETQ. The CDR3 is 15 amino acids. CDR3 amino acids: CASSGGVQMNTEAFF.

The rearrangement uses TRBV6-5 and TRBJ2-3; TCRdb calls TRBD1, which cannot be checked without DNA. The CDR3 spans 13 residues. Germline V gene data show CDR1 as MNHEY and CDR2 as SVGAGI. This chain's CDR3 is CASSYGTTYTQYF.

The V gene is TRBV6-2 or TRBV6-3, the J gene TRBJ2-3; TCRdb lists TRBD1, though no DNA is available to test this call. This CDR3 spans 15 amino acids. Looked up from germline, CDR1 is MNHEY and CDR2 is SVGEGT. CDR3 region: CASTHGPLRRDTQYF.

The rearrangement uses TRBV7-6 and TRBJ2-5. Looked up from germline, CDR1 is SGHVS and CDR2 is FNYEAQ. The CDR3 extends over 14 amino acids. The CDR3 protein is CASSYPSAGETQYF.

The J gene is TRBJ2-3, the V gene TRBV6-4. The V gene's germline CDR1 is MRHNA and CDR2 SNTAGT. The CDR3 covers 14 residues. The CDR3: CASSDSEGTDTQYF.

This rearrangement joins TRBV27 to TRBJ1-1; the D call from TCRdb, TRBD1, cannot be confirmed without DNA. This CDR3 region has 16 residues. Germline values: CDR1 MNHEY, CDR2 SMNVEV (reference sequence). CDR3 sequence reads: CASSNRDQGVNTEAFF.